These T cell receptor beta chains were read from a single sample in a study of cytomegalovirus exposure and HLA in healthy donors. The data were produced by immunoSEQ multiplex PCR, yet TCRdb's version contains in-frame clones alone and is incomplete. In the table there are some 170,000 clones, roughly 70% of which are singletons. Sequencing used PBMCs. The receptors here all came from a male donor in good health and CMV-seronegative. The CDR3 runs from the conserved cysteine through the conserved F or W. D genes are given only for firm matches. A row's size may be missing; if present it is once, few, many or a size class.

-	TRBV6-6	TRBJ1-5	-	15	CASSYGAREGQPQHF	TGTGCCAGCAGTTACGGGGCCAGGGAAGGTCAGCCCCAGCATTTT
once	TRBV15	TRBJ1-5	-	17	CATSRDLGTSPRPPQHF	TGTGCCACCAGCAGAGATCTTGGGACATCCCCTCGTCCGCCCCAGCATTTT
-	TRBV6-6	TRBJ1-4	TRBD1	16	CASSSGQGSDVEKLFF	TGTGCCAGCAGTTCGGGACAGGGCAGTGATGTTGAAAAACTGTTTTTT
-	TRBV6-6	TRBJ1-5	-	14	CASTRTDSNQPQHF	TGTGCCAGCACCCGGACAGATAGCAATCAGCCCCAGCATTTT
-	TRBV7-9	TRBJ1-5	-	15	CASSPAGNSNQPQHF	TGTGCCAGCAGCCCCGCCGGGAATAGCAATCAGCCCCAGCATTTT
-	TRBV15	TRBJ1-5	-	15	CATSRYGGGNQPQHF	TGTGCCACCAGCAGATACGGGGGAGGCAATCAGCCCCAGCATTTT
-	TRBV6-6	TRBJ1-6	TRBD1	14	CASSQQGNGSPLHF	TGTGCCAGCAGCCAACAGGGGAATGGCTCACCCCTCCACTTT
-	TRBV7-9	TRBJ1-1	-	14	CAGSPRAQYTEAFF	TGTGCCGGGTCCCCCAGGGCACAGTACACTGAAGCTTTCTTT
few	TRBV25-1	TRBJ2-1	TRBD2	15	CASSVAGGPFGEQFF	TGTGCCAGCAGTGTTGCGGGGGGCCCCTTTGGTGAGCAGTTCTTC
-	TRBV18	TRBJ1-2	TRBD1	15	CASSRMRDRADGYTF	TGTGCCAGCTCACGGATGCGGGACAGGGCCGATGGCTACACCTTC
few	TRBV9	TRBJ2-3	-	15	CASSVDQRPTDTQYF	TGTGCCAGCAGCGTAGATCAGCGTCCGACAGATACGCAGTATTTT
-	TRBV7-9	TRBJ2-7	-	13	CASSLSAVHEQYF	TGTGCCAGCAGCTTATCTGCAGTCCACGAGCAGTACTTC
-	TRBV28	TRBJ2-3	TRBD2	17	CASSILAGEVWTDTQYF	TGTGCCAGCAGTATACTAGCGGGAGAAGTTTGGACAGATACGCAGTATTTT
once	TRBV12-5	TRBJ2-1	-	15	CASGSRADYYNEQFF	TGTGCTAGTGGTTCCCGGGCAGACTACTACAATGAGCAGTTCTTC
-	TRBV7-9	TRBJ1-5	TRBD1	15	CAIGTGSYSNQPQHF	TGTGCCATCGGGACAGGGTCCTATAGCAATCAGCCCCAGCATTTT
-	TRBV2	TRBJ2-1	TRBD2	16	CASRRLGSGKDNEQFF	TGTGCCAGCAGGCGGTTGGGTAGCGGGAAGGACAATGAGCAGTTCTTC
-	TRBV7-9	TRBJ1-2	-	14	CASSFWGRDYGYTF	TGTGCCAGCAGCTTCTGGGGGCGCGACTATGGCTACACCTTC
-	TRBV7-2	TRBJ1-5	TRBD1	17	CASSLHTGQGHRQPQHF	TGTGCCAGCAGCCTCCACACCGGACAGGGCCACAGGCAGCCCCAGCATTTT
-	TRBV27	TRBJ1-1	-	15	CASSPRYAGNTEAFF	TGTGCCAGCAGTCCCCGTTACGCAGGGAACACTGAAGCTTTCTTT
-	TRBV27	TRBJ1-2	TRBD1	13	CASSLTGEYGYTF	TGTGCCAGCAGTTTAACAGGGGAGTATGGCTACACCTTC
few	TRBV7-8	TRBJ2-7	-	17	CASSPPLRDKRAYEQYF	TGTGCCAGCAGCCCACCGCTCAGGGACAAGCGAGCCTACGAGCAGTACTTC
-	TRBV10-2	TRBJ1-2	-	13	CASQAYPGYGYTF	TGCGCCAGTCAGGCTTACCCGGGGTATGGCTACACCTTC
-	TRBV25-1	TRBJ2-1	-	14	CASSEFGRDNEQFF	TGTGCCAGCAGTGAGTTCGGCAGGGACAATGAGCAGTTCTTC
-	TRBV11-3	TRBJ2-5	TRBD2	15	CASSLRAGGKETQYF	TGTGCCAGCAGCTTAAGGGCGGGAGGAAAAGAGACCCAGTACTTC
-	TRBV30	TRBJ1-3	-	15	CAWRERRGSGNTIYF	TGTGCCTGGAGAGAAAGGCGGGGCTCTGGAAACACCATATATTTT
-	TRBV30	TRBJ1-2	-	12	CAWSVSGDGYTF	TGTGCCTGGAGTGTATCAGGGGATGGCTACACCTTC
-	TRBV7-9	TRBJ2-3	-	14	CASSGAGITDTQYF	TGTGCCAGCAGTGGGGCAGGGATCACAGATACGCAGTATTTT
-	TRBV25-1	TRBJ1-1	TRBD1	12	CASIPGTGKAFF	TGTGCCAGCATACCGGGGACAGGGAAAGCTTTCTTT
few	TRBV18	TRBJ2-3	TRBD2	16	CASSPPLSGGADTQYF	TGTGCCAGCTCACCGCCGCTTAGCGGGGGGGCAGATACGCAGTATTTT
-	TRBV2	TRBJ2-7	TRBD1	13	CASSGTGNYEQYF	TGTGCCAGCTCCGGGACAGGGAATTACGAGCAGTACTTC
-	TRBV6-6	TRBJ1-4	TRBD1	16	CASSSTRQGWGEKLFF	TGTGCCAGCAGTTCGACGCGACAGGGCTGGGGTGAAAAACTGTTTTTT
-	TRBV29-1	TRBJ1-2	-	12	CSVPTGINGYTF	TGCAGCGTTCCTACAGGGATAAATGGCTACACCTTC
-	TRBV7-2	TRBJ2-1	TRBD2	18	CASSLAPLAGGLDGEQFF	TGTGCCAGCAGCTTAGCACCTCTAGCGGGAGGCTTAGACGGGGAGCAGTTCTTC
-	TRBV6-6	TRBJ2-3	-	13	CASSDQASNTQYF	TGTGCCAGCAGTGATCAGGCATCGAATACGCAGTATTTT
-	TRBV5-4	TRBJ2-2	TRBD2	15	CASSKGLAGVGELFF	TGTGCCAGCAGCAAGGGACTAGCGGGAGTCGGGGAGCTGTTTTTT
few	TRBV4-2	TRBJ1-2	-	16	CASSQVSGSKNYGYTF	TGTGCCAGCAGCCAAGTTTCAGGCAGTAAAAACTATGGCTACACCTTC
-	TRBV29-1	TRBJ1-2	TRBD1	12	CSVRDRDYGYTF	TGCAGCGTTAGGGACAGGGACTATGGCTACACCTTC
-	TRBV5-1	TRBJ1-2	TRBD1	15	CASSLVDRGRGGYTF	TGCGCCAGCAGCTTGGTTGACAGGGGGCGGGGAGGCTACACCTTC
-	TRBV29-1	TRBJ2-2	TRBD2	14	CSVSGLAGTGELFF	TGCAGCGTTTCGGGACTAGCGGGTACCGGGGAGCTGTTTTTT
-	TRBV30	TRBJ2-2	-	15	CAWSLMGLNTGELFF	TGTGCCTGGAGTCTCATGGGACTGAACACCGGGGAGCTGTTTTTT
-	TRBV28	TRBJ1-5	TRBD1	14	CASSTGAGNQPQHF	TGTGCCAGCAGTACAGGGGCAGGGAATCAGCCCCAGCATTTT
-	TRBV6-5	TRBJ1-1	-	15	CASSVKPRWNTEAFF	TGTGCCAGCAGTGTCAAACCCCGGTGGAACACTGAAGCTTTCTTT
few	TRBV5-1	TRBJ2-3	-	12	CASSLVEHTQYF	TGCGCCAGCAGCTTAGTGGAGCATACGCAGTATTTT
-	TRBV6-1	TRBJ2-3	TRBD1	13	CASMGQVEDTQYF	TGTGCCAGCATGGGACAGGTTGAGGATACGCAGTATTTT
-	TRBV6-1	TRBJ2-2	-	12	CASSQGAGELFF	TGTGCCAGCAGTCAAGGGGCGGGGGAGCTGTTTTTT
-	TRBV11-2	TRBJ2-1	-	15	CASSLGRPSDREQFF	TGTGCCAGCAGCTTAGGCCGCCCCTCCGACAGGGAGCAGTTCTTC
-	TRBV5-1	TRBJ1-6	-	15	CASRMEGRGNSPLHF	TGCGCCAGCAGGATGGAAGGGAGGGGGAATTCACCCCTCCACTTT
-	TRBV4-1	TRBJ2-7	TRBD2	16	CASSQDARERSYEQYF	TGCGCCAGCAGCCAAGACGCGCGGGAGAGGTCCTACGAGCAGTACTTC
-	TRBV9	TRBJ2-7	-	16	CASSPEGLAITYEQYF	TGTGCCAGCAGCCCCGAGGGGCTAGCGATAACCTACGAGCAGTACTTC
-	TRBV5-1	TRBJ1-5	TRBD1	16	CASSLGTGGVNQPQHF	TGCGCCAGCAGCTTAGGGACAGGGGGCGTCAATCAGCCCCAGCATTTT
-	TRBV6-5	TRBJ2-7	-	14	CASRSPERAYEQYF	TGTGCCAGCAGGTCCCCAGAACGGGCCTACGAGCAGTACTTC
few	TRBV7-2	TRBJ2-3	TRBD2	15	CASSPLAGDTDTQYF	TGTGCCAGCAGCCCACTAGCGGGGGACACAGATACGCAGTATTTT
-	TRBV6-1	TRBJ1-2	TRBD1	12	CASSEPGTGNTF	TGTGCCAGCAGTGAACCCGGGACAGGGAACACCTTC
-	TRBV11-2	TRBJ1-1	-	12	CASSPDRGEAFF	TGTGCCAGCAGCCCAGACCGAGGTGAAGCTTTCTTT
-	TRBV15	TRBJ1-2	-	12	CATSTETGGYTF	TGTGCCACCAGCACAGAAACGGGTGGCTACACCTTC
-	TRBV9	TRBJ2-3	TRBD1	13	CASSRQGTDTQYF	TGTGCCAGCAGCCGACAGGGGACAGATACGCAGTATTTT
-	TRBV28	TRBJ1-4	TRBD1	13	CASNQGAIEKLFF	TGTGCCAGCAACCAGGGGGCGATTGAAAAACTGTTTTTT
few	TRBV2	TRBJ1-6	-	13	CASSRSFGSPLHF	TGTGCCAGCAGCCGTAGCTTCGGTTCACCCCTCCACTTT
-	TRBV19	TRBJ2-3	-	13	CASSQTLPDTQYF	TGTGCCAGTAGCCAGACTCTGCCAGATACGCAGTATTTT
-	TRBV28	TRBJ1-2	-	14	CASLNQQGGYGYTF	TGTGCCAGCCTAAATCAACAGGGTGGGTATGGCTACACCTTC